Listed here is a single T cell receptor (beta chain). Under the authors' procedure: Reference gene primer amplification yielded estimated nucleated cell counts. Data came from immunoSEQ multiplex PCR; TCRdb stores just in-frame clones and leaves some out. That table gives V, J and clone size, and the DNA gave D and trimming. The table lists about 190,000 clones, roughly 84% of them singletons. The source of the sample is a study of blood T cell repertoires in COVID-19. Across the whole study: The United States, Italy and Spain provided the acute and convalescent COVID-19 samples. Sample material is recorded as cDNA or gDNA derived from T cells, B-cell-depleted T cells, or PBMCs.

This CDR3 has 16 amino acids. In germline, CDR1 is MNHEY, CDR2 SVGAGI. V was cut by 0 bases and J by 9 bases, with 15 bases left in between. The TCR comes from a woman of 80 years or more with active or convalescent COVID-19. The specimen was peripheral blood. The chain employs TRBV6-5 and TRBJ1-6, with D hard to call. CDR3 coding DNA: TGTGCCAGCAGTTACTCGATATTGGGAGAAGGTTCACCCCTCCACTTT. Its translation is CASSYSILGEGSPLHF.